This T cell receptor (beta chain) came from a study of T cell repertoires in cytomegalovirus infection. The overall study: Shared public TCR beta signatures pointed to both CMV infection and a matching HLA type.

On this clonotype itself: What it recognizes is unknown.

Per germline, CDR1 SEHNR and CDR2 FQNEAQ (reference sequence). V lost 5 bases and J lost 0, with 14 bases in between. The CDR3 extends over 16 amino acids. TCRdb re-derived calls from the reads in MiXCR, one entry per CDR3 protein. Counted here are just under 500,000 distinct CDR3 sequences, roughly 34% occurring once; the ten biggest clones make up about a sixth. V usage is TRBV7-9 and J usage is TRBJ1-5; D remains ambiguous. The sequences come from cultured PBMCs, collected from culture after CMV antigen stimulation. This sequence originates from a human donor in good health (CMV status not recorded). Some clones in this sample may be carry-over from other donors' samples. DNA of the CDR3: TGTGCCAGCAGCCGAACTGACGGATATAGCAATCAGCCCCAGCATTTT. Translating gives CASSRTDGYSNQPQHF.